One sample yielded the 30 T cell receptor beta chains listed below, sequenced in a study of blood T cells in healthy people across ages. Alongside a J-beta primer mix, a sample-barcoded 5' primer served in a second PCR lasting about 6 to 11 cycles. Via MiXCR, TCRdb re-called the 5' RACE reads, giving one row per CDR3 protein. The sample includes about 970,000 distinct CDR3 sequences, roughly half of them seen just once. Sequencing was performed on blood. All receptors come from a woman aged 55-69 years in good health.

V is TRBV7-8 and J is TRBJ2-7; D is uncertain. The CDR3 consists of 14 residues. Looked up from germline, CDR1 is SGHVS and CDR2 is FQNEAQ. V was clipped by 7 bases and J by 0 bases, with 13 bases between them. For the CDR3, the DNA is TGTGCCAGCAACCGTCCCTCGAGCTCCTACGAGCAGTACTTC. Amino acid sequence: CASNRPSSSYEQYF.

This clonotype was recorded only once. The chain is built from TRBV12-3 or TRBV12-4 and TRBJ1-4; 7 positions match TRBD1. Trimming removed 5 bases from V and 7 bases from J; junction bases left unmatched: 10. The CDR3 extends over 15 amino acids. CDR3 in amino acids: CASSPPGQISEKLFF. The CDR3 region has the DNA TGTGCCAGCAGTCCCCCGGGACAGATAAGTGAAAAACTGTTTTTT.

The sample holds a few counts of this clonotype. This chain connects TRBV7-2 to TRBJ2-3; the D gene is possibly TRBD2 (5 bases). V lost 0 bases to trimming and J lost 8 bases, with 18 bases between them. CDR1 SGHTA and CDR2 FQGNSA come from the germline V gene. The CDR3 is 16 amino acids. The DNA for the CDR3 is TGTGCCAGCAGCTTAGCTACGGGCGGAGGCGGCGGTACGCAGTATTTT. It codes for CASSLATGGGGGTQYF.

The V and J genes are TRBV27 and TRBJ2-3; 9 bases are a match to TRBD2. CDR3 length: 20 residues. The V gene's germline CDR1 is MNHEY and CDR2 SMNVEV (reference sequence). J lost 0 bases, V lost 1 base, and 14 bases had no gene match. This CDR3 is CASSLFASGTSRTSTDTQYF. For the CDR3, the DNA is TGTGCCAGCAGTTTATTCGCTAGCGGGACATCGCGAACTAGCACAGATACGCAGTATTTT.

Only one count was recorded for this clonotype. The chain couples TRBV30 to TRBJ1-2; D is ambiguous. From germline, CDR1 is GTSNPN and CDR2 SVGIG (reference sequence). The CDR3 runs to 14 residues. With 1 base removed from V and 4 bases from J, the gap between germline ends came to 13 bases. CDR3 loop: CAWSGGRRAYGYTF. CDR3 in DNA: TGTGCCTGGAGTGGCGGCAGGCGAGCCTATGGCTACACCTTC.

The rearrangement joins TRBV4-3 to TRBJ2-1; D may be TRBD2 (5 bases). The CDR3 has 12 amino acids. V lost 8 bases and J lost 7, with 12 bases in between. The germline gives CDR1 LGHNA, CDR2 YSLEER. The CDR3 nucleotides are TGCGCCAGCCCCCAGAGGGCGAATGAGCAGTTCTTC. Its protein product is CASPQRANEQFF.

This clonotype was seen a handful of times. This chain joins TRBV29-1 and TRBJ2-7; D ambiguous. The germline V gene has CDR1 SQVTM and CDR2 ANQGSEA. CDR3 length: 14 amino acids. The V end was cut by 6 bases, the J end by 0 bases, with 15 bases between. The CDR3 bases are TGCAGCGTGGTAATGGTTTCCTTCTCCTACGAGCAGTACTTC. Protein sequence: CSVVMVSFSYEQYF.

The chain combines TRBV5-1 with TRBJ2-3; the D gene is possibly TRBD2 (7 bases). The CDR3 covers 15 residues. Trimming removed 4 bases from V and 5 bases from J, with 17 bases in between. From germline, CDR1 is SGHRS and CDR2 YFSETQ. The CDR3 loop is CASSPRGGGGDTQYF. The CDR3 bases are TGCGCCAGCAGCCCGAGGGGGGGAGGTGGAGATACGCAGTATTTT.

The chain recombines TRBV13 with TRBJ2-3; 7 bases align to TRBD2. V lost 0 bases and J lost 3; bases outside the gene matches: 3. This CDR3 has 15 residues. The germline CDR1 and CDR2 sequences are PRHDT and FYEKMQ (reference sequence). This CDR3 reads CASSLGAGLTDTQYF. CDR3 coding DNA: TGTGCCAGCAGCTTAGGCGCGGGACTAACAGATACGCAGTATTTT.

This chain connects TRBV5-1 to TRBJ1-2; D is uncertain. The CDR3 contains 14 residues. The V end was cut by 0 bases, the J end by 8 bases, with 14 bases between. Germline V gives CDR1 SGHRS, CDR2 YFSETQ. The CDR3 coding sequence is TGCGCCAGCAGCTTGGACCGAGCAAGTTTAGGCTACACCTTC. It translates to CASSLDRASLGYTF. Complete variable domain (other parts from reference TRBV5-1 and TRBJ1-2): KAGVTQTPRYLIKTRGQQVTLSCSPISGHRSVSWYQQTPGQGLQFLFEYFSETQRNKGNFPGRFSGRQFSNSRSEMNVSTLELGDSALYLCASSLDRASLGYTFGSGTRLTVV.

V and J are TRBV12-3 or TRBV12-4 and TRBJ2-2; D is uncertain. Trimming took off 5 bases at V and 7 bases at J, with 14 bases between the two ends. The CDR3 contains 14 residues. In DNA, the CDR3 is TGTGCCAGCAGTAAGGACCTCGGCTTCGGGGAGCTGTTTTTT. Translated: CASSKDLGFGELFF.

The chain employs TRBV29-1 and TRBJ1-6; D not resolved. V shed 4 bases and J shed 6 bases, with 10 bases lying between them. This CDR3 contains 13 residues. Germline CDR1 is SQVTM and CDR2 is ANQGSEA. CDR3 protein: CSVVFGSNSPLHF. CDR3 nucleotide sequence: TGCAGCGTTGTCTTCGGTAGTAATTCACCCCTCCACTTT. The full variable domain, with the rest looked up from reference TRBV29-1 and TRBJ1-6, is SAVISQKPSRDICQRGTSLTIQCQVDSQVTMMFWYRQQPGQSLTLIATANQGSEATYESGFVIDKFPISRPNLTFSTLTVSNMSPEDSSIYLCSVVFGSNSPLHFGNGTRLTVT.

A single count supports this clonotype. The CDR3, as DNA: TGTGCCAGCCGTGGTGGGGACAGAGGGTATGGCTACACCTTC. It codes for CASRGGDRGYGYTF. The genes are TRBV25-1 and TRBJ1-2, with 7 positions matching TRBD1. CDR1 and CDR2 (germline): MGHDK, SYGVNS. The CDR3 consists of 14 residues. J gave up 5 bases and V 8 bases, and 11 bases lay outside the gene matches.

The chain employs TRBV6-6 and TRBJ2-7; 8 bases match TRBD2. This CDR3 contains 13 residues. Germline trimming cut 7 bases from V and 4 bases from J; bases unmatched to any gene: 6. Per germline, CDR1 MNHNY and CDR2 SVGAGI (reference sequence). CDR3 region: CASMGTSLYEQYF. The CDR3 region has the DNA TGTGCCAGCATGGGGACTAGTCTTTACGAGCAGTACTTC.

This clonotype was counted a few times. The chain couples TRBV10-3 to TRBJ2-5; D gene uncertain. This CDR3 spans 15 amino acids. Germline CDR1 ENHRY, CDR2 SYGVKD. The V gene lost 1 base and the J gene lost 1 base, with 10 bases spanning the gap. This CDR3 reads CAISEWLESQETQYF. CDR3 DNA sequence: TGTGCCATCAGTGAGTGGCTAGAAAGCCAAGAGACCCAGTACTTC.

The chain recombines TRBV6-2 or TRBV6-3 with TRBJ2-2; TRBD2 agrees at 14 bases. The CDR3 consists of 15 residues. V lost 6 bases, J lost 6 bases, and 3 bases stayed unmatched. The germline CDR1 and CDR2 sequences are MNHEY and SVGEGT. The CDR3 coding sequence is TGTGCCAGCAGGGGGACTAGCGGGAGCGCCGGGGAGCTGTTTTTT. Its protein product is CASRGTSGSAGELFF.

This clonotype was observed a handful of times. This chain connects TRBV5-1 to TRBJ2-4, with a weak D call TRBD2 (5 bases). CDR1 and CDR2 (germline): SGHRS, YFSETQ. This CDR3 is built from 15 residues. V lost 4 bases to trimming and J lost 8 bases, with 19 bases between them. The chain's CDR3 is CASSQIDQREYIQYF. The CDR3 nucleotides are TGCGCCAGCAGCCAGATAGACCAACGGGAATACATTCAGTACTTC.

Only a few counts were recorded for this clonotype. This sequence joins TRBV27 and TRBJ2-3, with a possible D match to TRBD2 (6 bases). CDR1 is MNHEY and CDR2 is SMNVEV in the germline V gene (reference sequence). The ends were cut back, 7 bases at V and 3 bases at J, with 17 bases in the middle. The CDR3 is made up of 15 amino acids. The CDR3 bases are TGTGCCAGCACCTCGCTACTAGCAGGAACAGATACGCAGTATTTT. Amino acid sequence: CASTSLLAGTDTQYF.

The CDR3 DNA follows: TGTGCCTGGGCTCGGGACAGGGCGACAGATACGCAGTATTTT. This codes for CAWARDRATDTQYF. V is TRBV30 and J is TRBJ2-3; 9 bases are shared with TRBD1. The CDR3 has 14 amino acids. Germline CDR1 and CDR2: GTSNPN and SVGIG (reference sequence). J was trimmed by 3 bases and V by 5 bases; bases with no gene match: 6.

This clonotype was seen only a few times. The rearrangement joins TRBV29-1 to TRBJ2-1, with 7 bases matching TRBD1. CDR1 is SQVTM, CDR2 ANQGSEA, per germline. Trimming at V came to 1 base and at J to 4 bases, leaving 7 bases not matched to a gene. This CDR3 contains 15 residues. CDR3 residues: CSVEGTGVLYNEQFF. CDR3 sequence (DNA): TGCAGCGTTGAAGGGACAGGTGTTCTGTACAATGAGCAGTTCTTC.

This clonotype was seen more than once but under ten times. The chain joins TRBV28 to TRBJ1-1; no clear D. This CDR3 comprises 13 residues. Germline lookup yields CDR1 MDHEN and CDR2 SYDVKM. With 8 bases removed from V and 1 base from J, the gap between germline ends came to 11 bases. In DNA form, the CDR3 reads TGTGCCAGCCGATTCGGAAAGAACACTGAAGCTTTCTTT. Protein sequence: CASRFGKNTEAFF. Full variable domain (rest looked up from reference TRBV28 and TRBJ1-1): DVKVTQSSRYLVKRTGEKVFLECVQDMDHENMFWYRQDPGLGLRLIYFSYDVKMKEKGDIPEGYSVSREKKERFSLILESASTNQTSMYLCASRFGKNTEAFFGQGTRLTVV.

Comment on this clonotype: This may be a read error: a much more frequent sequence differs by one nucleotide. The V and J genes are TRBV7-9 and TRBJ2-7; TRBD1 aligns across 7 bases. Germline values: CDR1 SEHNR, CDR2 FQNEAQ (reference sequence). V trimming: 5 bases; J trimming: 2 bases; junction bases outside the gene matches: 3. CDR3 length: 13 amino acids. DNA for the CDR3: TGTGCCAGCAGCCACGGGACAGCCTACGAGCAGTACTTC. It codes for CASSHGTAYEQYF.

The gene calls are TRBV28 and TRBJ1-4; D is unclear. The germline CDR1 and CDR2 sequences are MDHEN and SYDVKM. Trimming took 2 bases from V and 0 from J, leaving 10 bases between them. This CDR3 is 16 amino acids long. The CDR3 DNA follows: TGTGCCAGCAGTTTAAGGCGGGCCGCAACTAATGAAAAACTGTTTTTT. It is translated as CASSLRRAATNEKLFF.

The V gene is TRBV12-3 or TRBV12-4, the J gene TRBJ2-5; D gene unclear. The CDR3 runs to 16 residues. V lost 2 bases and J lost 1, with 14 bases in between. The CDR3 is CASSLLSAPGQETQYF. In DNA, the CDR3 is TGTGCCAGCAGTTTACTTTCGGCCCCGGGCCAAGAGACCCAGTACTTC.

This clonotype was recorded a few times. CDR3 DNA sequence: TGTGCCAGCTCACCACCTAGCGGGGGCCAAGAGACCCAGTACTTC. This gives the protein CASSPPSGGQETQYF. The rearrangement uses TRBV18 and TRBJ2-5, with 9 positions matching TRBD2. CDR3 length equals 15 residues. CDR1 is KGHSH and CDR2 is LQKENI in the germline V gene. V shed 0 bases and J 1 base; nucleotides not matched to a gene: 0.

This clonotype was found a few times. In DNA, the CDR3 is TGTGCCAGCGGATTAGCGGGAGTCTCCTACGAGCAGTACTTC. It specifies CASGLAGVSYEQYF. The chain couples TRBV7-2 to TRBJ2-7; 9 bases align to TRBD2. After removal of 8 bases from V and 0 bases from J, the junction contained 5 bases not matched to a gene. The length of the CDR3 is 14 residues. Germline-derived CDR1 and CDR2 are SGHTA and FQGNSA.

CDR3 sequence (DNA): TGCAGTGCCCGAGGCCCCGGCGAGCAGTACTTC. This translates into CSARGPGEQYF. The rearrangement uses TRBV20-1 and TRBJ2-5; no clear D gene. The J call may be incorrect, as the DNA end agrees better with TRBJ2-7. The germline gives CDR1 DFQATT, CDR2 SNEGSKA (reference sequence). The CDR3 runs 11 residues.

The sample holds a few counts of this clonotype. The chain has TRBV10-3 and TRBJ2-5, with D unresolved. The CDR3 contains 13 residues. Germline V gene data show CDR1 as ENHRY and CDR2 as SYGVKD. V was cut by 4 bases and J by 3 bases, with 9 bases left in between. The CDR3 region has the DNA TGTGCCATCAGTGCGTCCAGCGAAGAGACCCAGTACTTC. Translated, it gives CAISASSEETQYF.

J is TRBJ2-3 and V is TRBV29-1; weak D call: TRBD1 (5 bases). Per the germline V gene, CDR1 is SQVTM and CDR2 is ANQGSEA. This CDR3 is 12 amino acids long. Trimming took off 6 bases at V and 2 bases at J, with 9 bases between the two ends. CDR3 nucleotides: TGCAGCGTGACAGACAACACAGATACGCAGTATTTT. It yields the protein CSVTDNTDTQYF.

This chain joins TRBV2 and TRBJ2-7; 8 bases align to TRBD1. CDR3 length equals 13 residues. V gave up 9 bases and J gave up 1 base; unmatched junction bases: 5. From germline, CDR1 is SNHLY and CDR2 FYNNEI. CDR3 loop: CARGDRISYEQYF. CDR3 in DNA: TGTGCCAGAGGGGACAGGATATCCTACGAGCAGTACTTC.